Given below is one T cell receptor (beta chain) in context. Its target is not known. This sample is drawn from a study of T cell responses to AZD1222 COVID-19 vaccine. Study-level findings and limits: Clonal diversity may have been underestimated in mostly white British donors. Unmutated variant regions are reportedly the target of nearly half of TCRs that are spike-specific. An increase in Spike-specific TCR breadth and depth was observed after two AZD1222 doses.

Profiled with immunoSEQ multiplex PCR; TCRdb holds only in-frame clones, not every one. Counted here are some 120,000 clones, roughly 90% occurring once; the ten biggest clones make up around 10%. Trimming pared 5 bases from V and 6 bases from J, leaving 7 bases between. The length of the CDR3 is 11 residues. The sequence was collected from an adult in good health. The specimen comprised peripheral blood, sampled on day 0 of MenACWY control vaccination. This rearrangement joins TRBV12-3 or TRBV12-4 to TRBJ2-5; D is unresolved. CDR3 amino acids: CASSAVKTQYF. For the CDR3, the DNA is TGTGCCAGCAGTGCCGTCAAGACCCAGTACTTC.